These 8 T cell receptor beta chains came from one sample sequenced in a study of radiotherapy plus CTLA-4 blockade in lung cancer. This table comes from immunoSEQ multiplex PCR, and its TCRdb copy is limited to in-frame clones, with some not included. The sample has about 57,000 clones; approximately 80% are singletons. The sequencing used peripheral blood, collected from a patient treated with radiotherapy plus ipilimumab. Receptors were obtained from a human donor with non-small cell lung cancer who had a complete response to radiotherapy plus ipilimumab.

V usage is TRBV2 and J usage is TRBJ1-1; 10 bases fit TRBD1. CDR1 and CDR2 from the germline V gene are SNHLY and FYNNEI. With V trimmed by 2 bases and J by 10 bases, 10 bases remained unmatched. The length of the CDR3 is 15 residues. The CDR3 sequence is CASSESIDRGRRAFF. The DNA of the CDR3 is TGTGCCAGCAGTGAAAGTATTGACAGGGGGCGACGAGCTTTCTTT.

The sample holds many counts of this clone. The gene calls are TRBV19 and TRBJ1-5; D is perhaps TRBD1 (6 bases). In germline, CDR1 is LNHDA, CDR2 SQIVND (reference sequence). This CDR3 contains 17 residues. The V end was cut by 1 base, the J end by 1 base, with 14 bases between. CDR3 in amino acids: CASSIAGRGGSNQPQHF. The CDR3 region has the DNA TGTGCCAGTAGTATAGCGGGCAGGGGCGGGAGCAATCAGCCCCAGCATTTT. The full variable domain, in which reference TRBV19 and TRBJ1-5 provide the parts outside the CDR3, is DGGITQSPKYLFRKEGQNVTLSCEQNLNHDAMYWYRQDPGQGLRLIYYSQIVNDFQKGDIAEGYSVSREKKESFPLTVTSAQKNPTAFYLCASSIAGRGGSNQPQHFGDGTRLSIL.

The chain employs TRBV6-5 and TRBJ2-1; maybe TRBD1 (6 bases). Looked up from germline, CDR1 is MNHEY and CDR2 is SVGAGI. V lost 5 bases and J lost 7, with 15 bases in between. The CDR3 has 14 residues. CDR3 nucleotide sequence: TGTGCCAGCAGTGCTATCAGGGGCGGGAATGAGCAGTTCTTC. Translated, it gives CASSAIRGGNEQFF.

The J gene is TRBJ1-3, the V gene TRBV7-9; no definite D call. V lost 2 bases and J lost 4, with 6 bases in between. Germline assignment: CDR1 SEHNR and CDR2 FQNEAQ (reference sequence). CDR3 size: 13 residues. The CDR3, as DNA: TGTGCCAGCAGCTTACGTACAGGAAACACCATATATTTT. Translated, it gives CASSLRTGNTIYF. The whole variable domain, remainder taken from reference TRBV7-9 and TRBJ1-3, is DTGVSQNPRHKITKRGQNVTFRCDPISEHNRLYWYRQTLGQGPEFLTYFQNEAQLEKSRLLSDRFSAERPKGSFSTLEIQRTEQGDSAMYLCASSLRTGNTIYFGEGSWLTVV.

The V call is TRBV5-4, the J call TRBJ1-2; D not resolved. This CDR3 is built from 16 residues. Germline-derived CDR1 and CDR2 are SGHNT and YYREEE (reference sequence). V lost 2 bases and J 4 bases, leaving 18 bases between the germline ends. This CDR3 reads CASSFSRFRGSYGYTF. In DNA form, the CDR3 reads TGTGCCAGCAGCTTTTCCCGATTTCGAGGTTCCTATGGCTACACCTTC.

J is TRBJ1-1 and V is TRBV19; possible D gene TRBD1, 6 bases. Germline lookup yields CDR1 LNHDA and CDR2 SQIVND (reference sequence). Trimming left V 9 bases short and J 10 bases short, with 15 bases between. This CDR3 has 11 residues. CDR3 DNA sequence: TGTGCCAGCAGGGGCCCGCGGACAGCTTTCTTT. Translation: CASRGPRTAFF.

The chain combines TRBV6-5 with TRBJ2-3, with D unclear. Germline V gene sequence: CDR1 MNHEY, CDR2 SVGAGI. The germline V and J ends were trimmed by 6 bases and 3 bases, with 4 bases remaining between them. This CDR3 comprises 11 residues. For the CDR3, the DNA is TGTGCCAGCAGCCAAACAGATACGCAGTATTTT. It yields the protein CASSQTDTQYF.

This clone was counted a single time. CDR3 in amino acids: CAWRRGRWMNTEAFF. CDR3 bases: TGTGCCTGGAGGCGGGGGAGGTGGATGAACACTGAAGCTTTCTTT. J is TRBJ1-1 and V is TRBV30; D possibly corresponds to TRBD1 (5 bases). Trimming removed 3 bases at V and 0 bases at J, with 14 bases between. From germline, CDR1 is GTSNPN and CDR2 SVGIG (reference sequence). The CDR3 has 15 amino acids.